These 32 T cell receptor beta chains share one sample of origin, sequenced in a study of OX40 agonist ivuxolimab in advanced cancers. Some clones are missing from TCRdb's copy, which holds only in-frame ones; the method was immunoSEQ multiplex PCR. Found here are about 40,000 clones, about 89% of them singletons; the top ten hold 13%. Sequenced material: CD4+ or CD8+ T cells sorted from blood, taken in a trial of the OX40 agonist ivuxolimab. The source of these receptors is an adult with an advanced solid tumor such as melanoma, head and neck, liver or kidney cancer.

The chain combines TRBV19 with TRBJ1-5, with D hard to call. This CDR3 comprises 15 residues. Trimming removed 7 bases at V and 2 bases at J, with 15 bases between. Germline CDR1 and CDR2: LNHDA and SQIVND (reference sequence). CDR3 DNA sequence: TGTGCCAGTAATTTACACCAGTGGGGCAATCAGCCCCAGCATTTT. It codes for CASNLHQWGNQPQHF.

V gene TRBV25-1 combines with J gene TRBJ1-2, with D unresolved. Per the germline V gene, CDR1 is MGHDK and CDR2 is SYGVNS. V was clipped by 3 bases and J by 6 bases, with 14 bases between them. The CDR3 sequence is 14 residues long. Written as DNA, the CDR3 is TGTGCCAGCAGTGATTACGGATTGAGCAATGGCTACACCTTC. It encodes CASSDYGLSNGYTF.

The gene calls are TRBV2 and TRBJ2-1; 7 bases are a match to TRBD1. This CDR3 is built from 14 residues. Germline CDR1 SNHLY, CDR2 FYNNEI. The V and J ends lost 9 bases and 6 bases, in that order; junction bases with no gene match: 11. The CDR3 sequence: CASTDRTGGNEQFF. Written as DNA, the CDR3 is TGTGCCAGTACAGACCGGACAGGTGGCAATGAGCAGTTCTTC.

This clone appeared once. V is TRBV11-3 and J is TRBJ2-7; 10 bases line up with TRBD1. The CDR3 has 13 amino acids. J lost 6 bases, V lost 10 bases, and 9 bases had no gene match. Germline V gene lookup returns CDR1 SGHNT and CDR2 YENEEA. The chain's CDR3 is CATWGQGHAEQYF. The DNA of the CDR3 is TGTGCCACTTGGGGACAGGGGCACGCCGAGCAGTACTTC.

The chain links TRBV5-6 to TRBJ1-1; 9 nucleotides match TRBD1. J was trimmed by 0 bases and V by 0 bases; bases with no gene match: 9. The germline V gene has CDR1 SGHDT and CDR2 YYEEEE. The CDR3 consists of 18 residues. DNA for the CDR3: TGTGCCAGCAGCTTGGTAGGGACAGGGACGATCCTGAACACTGAAGCTTTCTTT. It translates to CASSLVGTGTILNTEAFF.

The rearrangement joins TRBV11-2 to TRBJ1-6; D is uncertain. The V gene lost 1 base and the J gene lost 9 bases, with 4 bases spanning the gap. The CDR3 has 12 residues. Germline V gene sequence: CDR1 SGHAT, CDR2 FQNNGV. CDR3 sequence: CASSLGGSPLHF. Written as DNA, the CDR3 is TGTGCCAGCAGCTTAGGGGGTTCACCCCTCCACTTT.

CDR3 coding DNA: TGTGCCAGCAGTTTAGAGGGAAACACCATATATTTT. Translation gives CASSLEGNTIYF. The gene calls are TRBV28 and TRBJ1-3; the D is unclear. V was pared by 2 bases and J by 4 bases, with 3 bases between. Germline assignment: CDR1 MDHEN and CDR2 SYDVKM. The CDR3 spans 12 residues.

V gene TRBV4-1 combines with J gene TRBJ1-5, with 9 positions matching TRBD1. V gave up 4 bases and J gave up 7 bases; unmatched junction bases: 8. There are 15 residues in the CDR3. Per germline, CDR1 MGHRA and CDR2 YSYEKL. The CDR3 region has the DNA TGCGCCAGCAGCCTACTACAGGGGGCCTACCAGCCCCAGCATTTT. This encodes CASSLLQGAYQPQHF.

The rearrangement joins TRBV7-3 to TRBJ1-5; D is uncertain. The V end lost 5 bases, the J end lost 2 bases, and 7 bases lay between the germline ends. This CDR3 is built from 13 residues. Germline V gene lookup returns CDR1 SGHTA and CDR2 FQGTGA. The CDR3 nucleotides are TGTGCCAGCAGCCCGGGTGGCAATCAGCCCCAGCATTTT. This codes for CASSPGGNQPQHF. Together with reference TRBV7-3 and TRBJ1-5, the CDR3 gives the full variable domain: GAGVSQTPSNKVTEKGKYVELRCDPISGHTALYWYRQSLGQGPEFLIYFQGTGAADDSGLPNDRFFAVRPEGSVSTLKIQRTERGDSAVYLCASSPGGNQPQHFGDGTRLSIL.

The rearrangement links TRBV4-2 to TRBJ2-7, with 8 bases lining up with TRBD2. The CDR3 is made up of 15 amino acids. Germline values: CDR1 LGHNA, CDR2 YNFKEQ. The junction had 4 bases not matched to a gene; V was cut back by 0 bases and J by 3 bases. CDR3 sequence (DNA): TGTGCCAGCAGCCAAGATCCAGCGGGGGTCTACGAGCAGTACTTC. Protein sequence: CASSQDPAGVYEQYF.

This rearrangement joins TRBV7-3 to TRBJ2-3; 10 bases fit TRBD1. CDR3 length: 13 residues. The junction had 3 bases not matched to a gene; V was cut back by 8 bases and J by 4 bases. The germline CDR1 and CDR2 sequences are SGHTA and FQGTGA. The chain's CDR3 is CASGTGEPDTQYF. The CDR3 DNA reads as TGTGCCAGCGGGACAGGGGAACCAGATACGCAGTATTTT.

The gene calls are TRBV4-2 and TRBJ1-1; D unresolved. The V end lost 1 base, the J end lost 0 bases, and 12 bases lay between the germline ends. CDR3 size: 16 residues. CDR1 and CDR2 (germline): LGHNA, YNFKEQ. This CDR3 is CASSQGLGQLNTEAFF. In DNA, the CDR3 is TGTGCCAGCAGCCAAGGCCTTGGGCAGTTGAACACTGAAGCTTTCTTT.

The chain joins TRBV6-5 to TRBJ2-5; D is uncertain. This CDR3 spans 11 amino acids. The V gene's germline CDR1 is MNHEY and CDR2 SVGAGI. V lost 4 bases and J lost 2, with 2 bases in between. CDR3 sequence: CASSSQETQYF. CDR3 DNA: TGTGCCAGCAGTTCGCAAGAGACCCAGTACTTC.

The rearrangement uses TRBV7-6 and TRBJ1-5; the D is unclear. The germline gives CDR1 SGHVS, CDR2 FNYEAQ. CDR3 size: 13 residues. V was cut by 4 bases and J by 3 bases, with 7 bases left in between. The DNA of the CDR3 is TGTGCCAGCAGCTCCGGGAACAATCAGCCCCAGCATTTT. This sequence encodes CASSSGNNQPQHF.

In its sample, this clone was seen once. The germline gene is not matched at one end of the junction; a read error may be the cause. This sequence joins TRBV5-1 and TRBJ2-5; no firm D call. Germline V CDR1 and CDR2: SGHRS, YFSETQ. This CDR3 comprises 13 residues. CDR3 protein: CASREQYQETQYF. CDR3 DNA: TGCGCCAGCAGAGAACAGTACCAGGAGACCCAGTACTTC.

The rearrangement links TRBV9 to TRBJ2-5, with D perhaps matching TRBD1 (5 bases). In germline, CDR1 is SGDLS, CDR2 YYNGEE. The CDR3 contains 14 residues. V was clipped by 3 bases and J by 1 base, with 10 bases between them. DNA for the CDR3: TGTGCCAGCAGCGGAACAGGAGTCCAAGAGACCCAGTACTTC. This gives the protein CASSGTGVQETQYF.

The rearrangement links TRBV4-1 to TRBJ1-5; D unresolved. Germline CDR1 MGHRA, CDR2 YSYEKL. Trimming left V 4 bases short and J 2 bases short, with 12 bases between. The CDR3 is 15 amino acids. Here the CDR3 reads CASSPFPPGNQPQHF. As DNA, the CDR3 is TGCGCCAGCAGCCCCTTTCCCCCTGGCAATCAGCCCCAGCATTTT.

J is TRBJ2-3 and V is TRBV13; maybe TRBD1 (6 bases). CDR1 is PRHDT, CDR2 FYEKMQ, per germline (reference sequence). Trimming took 4 bases from V and 0 from J, leaving 11 bases between them. The CDR3 totals 15 residues. The CDR3 protein is CASSSRDISTDTQYF. In DNA, the CDR3 is TGTGCCAGCAGCTCCCGGGACATTAGCACAGATACGCAGTATTTT. The entire variable domain, with the rest obtained from reference TRBV13 and TRBJ2-3, is as follows: AAGVIQSPRHLIKEKRETATLKCYPIPRHDTVYWYQQGPGQDPQFLISFYEKMQSDKGSIPDRFSAQQFSDYHSELNMSSLELGDSALYFCASSSRDISTDTQYFGPGTRLTVL.

The chain couples TRBV28 to TRBJ2-1; TRBD1 matches at 8 bases. J was trimmed by 6 bases and V by 7 bases; bases with no gene match: 8. Looked up from germline, CDR1 is MDHEN and CDR2 is SYDVKM. The CDR3 totals 14 residues. In DNA, the CDR3 is TGTGCCAGCATGCGGCAGGGGGCTTCCAATGAGCAGTTCTTC. Translated, it gives CASMRQGASNEQFF.

Note on this clone: No conserved phenylalanine or tryptophan is present at the end of the CDR3, so a read error is the likely explanation. The chain joins TRBV13 to TRBJ1-6; 11 bases are shared with TRBD1. CDR1 is PRHDT, CDR2 FYEKMQ, per germline (reference sequence). J lost 11 bases, V lost 0 bases, and 6 bases had no gene match. The CDR3 consists of 16 residues. The CDR3 is CASSLGGQGVVTPLHL. CDR3 DNA: TGTGCCAGCAGCTTAGGGGGACAGGGGGTTGTGACACCCCTCCACCTT.

The chain is built from TRBV9 and TRBJ2-7; D gene ambiguous. This CDR3 is built from 13 residues. The germline V gene has CDR1 SGDLS and CDR2 YYNGEE. V was cut by 4 bases and J by 5 bases, with 13 bases left in between. This chain's CDR3 is CASSSDGEDEQYF. For the CDR3, the DNA is TGTGCCAGCAGCTCGGACGGTGAGGACGAGCAGTACTTC.

A single count supports this clone. The genes are TRBV6-5 and TRBJ2-5; unclear D gene. The J call could be wrong; TRBJ2-7 is a better fit for the DNA end. The germline V gene has CDR1 MNHEY and CDR2 SVGAGI. The CDR3 loop spans 13 amino acids. CDR3 protein: CASTTGSNYEQYF. CDR3 coding DNA: TGTGCCAGCACTACTGGGTCTAACTACGAGCAGTACTTC.

Only one count was recorded for this clone. V usage is TRBV27 and J usage is TRBJ1-1; 7 nucleotides agree with TRBD1. CDR3 length: 15 amino acids. Per germline, CDR1 MNHEY and CDR2 SMNVEV (reference sequence). V lost 3 bases and J lost 1; bases outside the gene matches: 5. CDR3 residues: CASSLASGGNTEAFF. The CDR3 DNA follows: TGTGCCAGCAGTTTGGCGTCAGGGGGGAACACTGAAGCTTTCTTT.

The rearrangement uses TRBV28 and TRBJ2-5; 13 nucleotides align to TRBD2. This CDR3 has 20 amino acids. Germline-derived CDR1 and CDR2 are MDHEN and SYDVKM. Germline trimming cut 6 bases from V and 0 bases from J; bases unmatched to any gene: 16. The CDR3 bases are TGTGCCAGCAGGACGACGGGACTAGCGGGGAACACCCGATACCAAGAGACCCAGTACTTC. Its protein is CASRTTGLAGNTRYQETQYF.

CDR3 sequence: CASSLGQGVLYGYTF. In nucleotides, the CDR3 is TGTGCCAGCAGCTTAGGACAGGGGGTGCTTTATGGCTACACCTTC. This chain connects TRBV5-8 to TRBJ1-2; 10 nucleotides agree with TRBD1. This CDR3 region has 15 residues. Germline V CDR1 and CDR2: SGHTS, YDEGEE. V lost 2 bases to trimming and J lost 5 bases; unmatched junction nucleotides: 6.

The chain uses TRBV6-5 and TRBJ1-2; no definite D call. The length of the CDR3 is 12 residues. V shed 4 bases and J shed 3 bases, with 6 bases lying between them. Germline V lookup: CDR1 MNHEY, CDR2 SVGAGI. CDR3: CASSSQDYGYTF. The CDR3 coding sequence is TGTGCCAGCAGTTCCCAGGACTATGGCTACACCTTC.

V is TRBV19 and J is TRBJ2-5; 7 bases are a match to TRBD1. The CDR3 length is 15 residues. CDR1 is LNHDA and CDR2 is SQIVND in the germline V gene (reference sequence). The J segment lost 2 bases and the V segment lost 4 bases, leaving 7 bases of the junction unmatched. CDR3 coding DNA: TGTGCCAGTAGTACGTCGAGGGGGCAGCAAGAGACCCAGTACTTC. This codes for CASSTSRGQQETQYF.

The CDR3: CASSGWGAQETQYF. The CDR3 DNA reads as TGTGCCAGCAGTGGGTGGGGGGCACAAGAGACCCAGTACTTC. The chain is built from TRBV6-1 and TRBJ2-5, with D perhaps matching TRBD1 or TRBD2 (6 bases each). Trimming pared 4 bases from V and 2 bases from J, leaving 11 bases between. CDR3 size: 14 residues. Germline CDR1 and CDR2: MNHNS and SASEGT.

At least ten counts were recorded for this clone. This CDR3 is also generated by other DNA sequences in the sample. This chain uses TRBV9 with TRBJ1-5; D gene unclear. CDR3 length: 13 amino acids. Germline assignment: CDR1 SGDLS and CDR2 YYNGEE. The V end lost 0 bases, the J end lost 7 bases, and 8 bases lay between the germline ends. The CDR3 nucleotides read TGTGCCAGCAGCGTAGCTCCTACCCAGCCCCAGCATTTT. Translated, it gives CASSVAPTQPQHF.

This clone was seen a single time. This rearrangement joins TRBV11-2 to TRBJ2-3, with D perhaps TRBD1 (6 bases). Between the trimmed V and J ends, which lost 5 bases and 4 bases, there was a span of 10 bases. Germline V gene data show CDR1 as SGHAT and CDR2 as FQNNGV. The CDR3 is made up of 13 amino acids. The CDR3 reads CASSLQGSDTQYF. The CDR3 bases are TGTGCCAGCAGCCTACAGGGATCAGATACGCAGTATTTT.

V gene TRBV19 combines with J gene TRBJ2-3, with no clear D. The CDR3 covers 12 residues. V shed 5 bases and J shed 2 bases, with 5 bases lying between them. The V gene's germline CDR1 is LNHDA and CDR2 SQIVND (reference sequence). This CDR3 is CASSGYTDTQYF. In DNA form, the CDR3 reads TGTGCCAGTAGTGGATACACAGATACGCAGTATTTT.

The chain joins TRBV27 to TRBJ2-7; the D gene is possibly TRBD1 (6 bases). The CDR3 length is 14 residues. The V end lost 2 bases, the J end lost 3 bases, and 11 bases lay between the germline ends. Germline CDR1 MNHEY, CDR2 SMNVEV (reference sequence). DNA for the CDR3: TGTGCCAGCAGTTTACAGGGGTCAAGCTACGAGCAGTACTTC. This gives the protein CASSLQGSSYEQYF.